A selection of T cell receptor beta chains follows, all from one sample in a study of vaccination effects on CD4 cells after COVID-19. For these TCRs, the target antigens are not known. Assay used: immunoSEQ multiplex PCR; TCRdb lists only in-frame clones, some missing. The data show approximately 70,000 clones, 76% seen once. The sequenced sample was CD4+ T cells from PBMCs cultured with HCoV-OC43 spike peptides, obtained after COVID-19 vaccination. The receptors were sampled from a human donor who received a COVID-19 vaccine. CDR3s include the opening cysteine and the closing phenylalanine or tryptophan. The D gene is left open where the match is weak. The listing skips clone size in some rows; elsewhere it reads once, few, many or a size class.

CDR3aa: CASSAGYTEAFF
CDR3nt: TGTGCCAGCAGCGCAGGGTATACTGAAGCTTTCTTT
d_gene: NA
abundance: few
j_gene: TRBJ1-1
v_gene: TRBV12-3/TRBV12-4

CDR3aa: CASSLAGAFKDEQFF
CDR3nt: TGTGCCAGCAGCTTAGCAGGGGCGTTCAAGGATGAGCAGTTCTTC
d_gene: NA
abundance: few
j_gene: TRBJ2-1
v_gene: TRBV7-3

CDR3aa: CASSQDRYGYTF
CDR3nt: TGTGCCAGCAGCCAAGACCGATATGGCTACACCTTC
d_gene: NA
abundance: NA
j_gene: TRBJ1-2
v_gene: TRBV3-1/TRBV3-2

CDR3aa: CASSPHRGLTGNTIYF
CDR3nt: TGTGCCAGCAGCCCCCATCGGGGGTTAACTGGAAACACCATATATTTT
d_gene: NA
abundance: NA
j_gene: TRBJ1-3
v_gene: TRBV3-1/TRBV3-2

CDR3aa: CASSPGGDANEKLFF
CDR3nt: TGTGCCAGCAGTCCTGGGGGGGATGCTAATGAAAAACTGTTTTTT
d_gene: NA
abundance: NA
j_gene: TRBJ1-4
v_gene: TRBV28

CDR3aa: CASSSLGGFTDTQYF
CDR3nt: TGTGCCAGCAGCTCGTTAGGGGGCTTCACAGATACGCAGTATTTT
d_gene: TRBD1
abundance: NA
j_gene: TRBJ2-3
v_gene: TRBV7-8

CDR3aa: CASSESTLEGGELFF
CDR3nt: TGTGCCAGCAGTGAAAGTACATTAGAAGGGGGGGAGCTGTTTTTT
d_gene: NA
abundance: NA
j_gene: TRBJ2-2
v_gene: TRBV6-1

CDR3aa: CASSSRTGDTGELFF
CDR3nt: TGCGCCAGCAGCTCCAGGACAGGGGACACCGGGGAGCTGTTTTTT
d_gene: TRBD1
abundance: NA
j_gene: TRBJ2-2
v_gene: TRBV5-1

CDR3aa: CASSVAPRGRTYNEQFF
CDR3nt: TGTGCCAGCAGCGTAGCCCCTCGGGGTAGGACCTACAATGAGCAGTTCTTC
d_gene: NA
abundance: NA
j_gene: TRBJ2-1
v_gene: TRBV9

CDR3aa: CASSVAATNTGELFF
CDR3nt: TGTGCCAGCAGCGTAGCGGCAACAAACACCGGGGAGCTGTTTTTT
d_gene: NA
abundance: NA
j_gene: TRBJ2-2
v_gene: TRBV9

CDR3aa: CASSRTGASNQPQHF
CDR3nt: TGCGCCAGCAGCCGGACAGGGGCGAGCAATCAGCCCCAGCATTTT
d_gene: TRBD1
abundance: once
j_gene: TRBJ1-5
v_gene: TRBV5-1

CDR3aa: CASSRDGAPMNEQFF
CDR3nt: TGCGCCAGCAGCCGGGATGGGGCCCCAATGAATGAGCAGTTCTTC
d_gene: NA
abundance: NA
j_gene: TRBJ2-1
v_gene: TRBV5-1

CDR3aa: CASSQAYGQGAQGGELFF
CDR3nt: TGCGCCAGCAGCCAAGCTTACGGACAGGGGGCGCAGGGCGGGGAGCTGTTTTTT
d_gene: TRBD1
abundance: few
j_gene: TRBJ2-2
v_gene: TRBV4-1

CDR3aa: CASSSYGWGRGDGDTQYF
CDR3nt: TGTGCCAGCAGCTCATACGGATGGGGGCGGGGGGATGGAGATACGCAGTATTTT
d_gene: TRBD2
abundance: NA
j_gene: TRBJ2-3
v_gene: TRBV5-6

CDR3aa: CASSLVFGLAGPETQYF
CDR3nt: TGTGCCAGCAGCTTAGTCTTTGGACTAGCGGGCCCAGAGACCCAGTACTTC
d_gene: TRBD2
abundance: NA
j_gene: TRBJ2-5
v_gene: TRBV11-2

CDR3aa: CASSPETSEETQYF
CDR3nt: TGTGCCAGCTCACCAGAAACTAGCGAAGAGACCCAGTACTTC
d_gene: TRBD2
abundance: NA
j_gene: TRBJ2-5
v_gene: TRBV18

CDR3aa: CASRRTVTGELFF
CDR3nt: TGTGCCAGCAGGCGGACAGTGACCGGGGAGCTGTTTTTT
d_gene: NA
abundance: NA
j_gene: TRBJ2-2
v_gene: TRBV5-8

CDR3aa: CASSEVSPEGYTF
CDR3nt: TGTGCCAGCAGTGAGGTTTCTCCTGAGGGCTACACCTTC
d_gene: NA
abundance: NA
j_gene: TRBJ1-2
v_gene: TRBV25-1

CDR3aa: CASSSHRDPISPLHF
CDR3nt: TGTGCCAGCAGTTCCCACCGGGACCCCATTTCACCCCTCCACTTT
d_gene: NA
abundance: NA
j_gene: TRBJ1-6
v_gene: TRBV6-5

CDR3aa: CASSAYSQETQYF
CDR3nt: TGTGCCAGCAGCGCCTACAGCCAAGAGACCCAGTACTTC
d_gene: NA
abundance: NA
j_gene: TRBJ2-5
v_gene: TRBV14

CDR3aa: CASSVAGGLTEAFF
CDR3nt: TGTGCCAGCAGCGTAGCTGGGGGTTTGACTGAAGCTTTCTTT
d_gene: NA
abundance: NA
j_gene: TRBJ1-1
v_gene: TRBV9

CDR3aa: CSASFGVGTGELFF
CDR3nt: TGCAGTGCTAGTTTCGGGGTAGGCACCGGGGAGCTGTTTTTT
d_gene: NA
abundance: NA
j_gene: TRBJ2-2
v_gene: TRBV20-1

CDR3aa: CASSPLAGAKGEQFF
CDR3nt: TGTGCCAGCAGCCCCTTAGCGGGGGCAAAAGGGGAGCAGTTCTTC
d_gene: TRBD2
abundance: NA
j_gene: TRBJ2-1
v_gene: TRBV3-1/TRBV3-2

CDR3aa: CASSYQGRRTGELFF
CDR3nt: TGTGCCAGCAGTTACCAGGGTAGGCGAACCGGGGAGCTGTTTTTT
d_gene: NA
abundance: NA
j_gene: TRBJ2-2
v_gene: TRBV6-2/TRBV6-3

CDR3aa: CAISEGRQTDTQYF
CDR3nt: TGTGCCATCAGTGAGGGGAGGCAGACAGATACGCAGTATTTT
d_gene: NA
abundance: NA
j_gene: TRBJ2-3
v_gene: TRBV10-3

CDR3aa: CATSDAREINGYTF
CDR3nt: TGTGCCACCAGTGATGCCAGGGAAATTAATGGCTACACCTTC
d_gene: NA
abundance: NA
j_gene: TRBJ1-2
v_gene: TRBV24-1

CDR3aa: CASGLVRTPNTEAFF
CDR3nt: TGTGCTAGTGGTTTGGTCCGGACTCCGAACACTGAAGCTTTCTTT
d_gene: NA
abundance: few
j_gene: TRBJ1-1
v_gene: TRBV12-5

CDR3aa: CASSADRDQPQHF
CDR3nt: TGTGCCAGCAGTGCAGACAGGGATCAGCCCCAGCATTTT
d_gene: TRBD1
abundance: NA
j_gene: TRBJ1-5
v_gene: TRBV12-3/TRBV12-4

CDR3aa: CASSFTDPYGYTF
CDR3nt: TGTGCCAGCAGCTTTACGGACCCCTATGGCTACACCTTC
d_gene: NA
abundance: once
j_gene: TRBJ1-2
v_gene: TRBV7-2

CDR3aa: CAISGSTDTQYF
CDR3nt: TGTGCCATTAGCGGTAGCACAGATACGCAGTATTTT
d_gene: NA
abundance: NA
j_gene: TRBJ2-3
v_gene: TRBV10-3

CDR3aa: CASSNGLAGKTQYF
CDR3nt: TGTGCCAGCAGCAACGGGCTAGCGGGGAAGACCCAGTACTTC
d_gene: TRBD2
abundance: NA
j_gene: TRBJ2-5
v_gene: TRBV6-2/TRBV6-3

CDR3aa: CASSRTDRDGYGYTF
CDR3nt: TGTGCCAGCAGCCGAACAGACAGGGATGGCTATGGCTACACCTTC
d_gene: TRBD1
abundance: once
j_gene: TRBJ1-2
v_gene: TRBV5-6

CDR3aa: CASSVMYQETQYF
CDR3nt: TGTGCCAGCAGTGTTATGTACCAAGAGACCCAGTACTTC
d_gene: NA
abundance: NA
j_gene: TRBJ2-5
v_gene: TRBV2

CDR3aa: CSVETGYEQFF
CDR3nt: TGCAGCGTCGAAACAGGGTATGAGCAGTTCTTC
d_gene: NA
abundance: NA
j_gene: TRBJ2-1
v_gene: TRBV29-1

CDR3aa: CASSLPDLGNQPQHF
CDR3nt: TGTGCCAGCAGTTTACCCGACCTAGGCAATCAGCCCCAGCATTTT
d_gene: NA
abundance: few
j_gene: TRBJ1-5
v_gene: TRBV28

CDR3aa: CASSSLPIWGTNEKLFF
CDR3nt: TGTGCCAGTAGTTCCCTCCCGATTTGGGGCACTAATGAAAAACTGTTTTTT
d_gene: NA
abundance: NA
j_gene: TRBJ1-4
v_gene: TRBV19

CDR3aa: CASSFGTGGYGYTF
CDR3nt: TGTGCCAGCAGCTTTGGGACAGGGGGCTATGGCTACACCTTC
d_gene: TRBD1
abundance: NA
j_gene: TRBJ1-2
v_gene: TRBV5-4

CDR3aa: CAWSVYPTGGEKLFF
CDR3nt: TGTGCCTGGAGTGTCTACCCCACGGGGGGTGAAAAACTGTTTTTT
d_gene: NA
abundance: NA
j_gene: TRBJ1-4
v_gene: TRBV30

CDR3aa: CASSYSTKQPQHF
CDR3nt: TGTGCCAGCAGTTACTCGACTAAGCAGCCCCAGCATTTT
d_gene: NA
abundance: NA
j_gene: TRBJ1-5
v_gene: TRBV6-6

CDR3aa: CASTSGLRGDTQYF
CDR3nt: TGTGCCAGCACCTCGGGGTTAAGGGGAGATACGCAGTATTTT
d_gene: NA
abundance: once
j_gene: TRBJ2-3
v_gene: TRBV5-6

CDR3aa: CATSDAGRSDTQYF
CDR3nt: TGTGCCACCAGTGATGCGGGACGGTCAGATACGCAGTATTTT
d_gene: NA
abundance: NA
j_gene: TRBJ2-3
v_gene: TRBV24-1

CDR3aa: CASTNAAETQYF
CDR3nt: TGTGCCAGCACCAACGCCGCAGAGACCCAGTACTTC
d_gene: NA
abundance: NA
j_gene: TRBJ2-5
v_gene: TRBV12-3/TRBV12-4

CDR3aa: CASSIAGTGGNNFTF
CDR3nt: TGTGCCAGTAGTATTGCTGGGACAGGGGGCAACAATTTCACCTTC
d_gene: TRBD1
abundance: NA
j_gene: TRBJ1-2
v_gene: TRBV19

CDR3aa: CASSVGGATEQFF
CDR3nt: TGTGCCAGCAGCGTAGGCGGGGCTACTGAGCAGTTCTTC
d_gene: NA
abundance: NA
j_gene: TRBJ2-1
v_gene: TRBV9

CDR3aa: CAWSGLTANQPQHF
CDR3nt: TGTGCCTGGAGTGGTTTGACAGCTAATCAGCCCCAGCATTTT
d_gene: NA
abundance: few
j_gene: TRBJ1-5
v_gene: TRBV30

CDR3aa: CASGYRGLGQKLFF
CDR3nt: TGTGCCAGCGGGTACAGGGGCCTGGGTCAAAAACTGTTTTTT
d_gene: TRBD1
abundance: once
j_gene: TRBJ1-4
v_gene: TRBV28

CDR3aa: CASSRDRGGEKLFF
CDR3nt: TGCGCCAGCAGTCGGGACAGGGGAGGCGAAAAACTGTTTTTT
d_gene: TRBD1
abundance: NA
j_gene: TRBJ1-4
v_gene: TRBV5-1

CDR3aa: CASRQSSGANVLTF
CDR3nt: TGTGCCAGTAGGCAGAGCTCTGGGGCCAACGTCCTGACTTTC
d_gene: NA
abundance: NA
j_gene: TRBJ2-6
v_gene: TRBV19

CDR3aa: CASSYLTRPGDTQYF
CDR3nt: TGCGCCAGCAGCTATCTGACACGGCCAGGTGATACGCAGTATTTT
d_gene: NA
abundance: NA
j_gene: TRBJ2-3
v_gene: TRBV4-1

CDR3aa: CASSPGREEGYTF
CDR3nt: TGTGCCAGCAGCCCGGGACGTGAGGAAGGCTACACCTTC
d_gene: NA
abundance: NA
j_gene: TRBJ1-2
v_gene: TRBV5-4

CDR3aa: CAWSASRPGTAGTEAFF
CDR3nt: TGTGCCTGGAGTGCCTCCCGGCCCGGGACGGCCGGAACTGAAGCTTTCTTT
d_gene: NA
abundance: few
j_gene: TRBJ1-1
v_gene: TRBV30

CDR3aa: CASSQYDNPYGYTF
CDR3nt: TGTGCCAGCAGCCAGTACGACAACCCCTATGGCTACACCTTC
d_gene: NA
abundance: NA
j_gene: TRBJ1-2
v_gene: TRBV14

CDR3aa: CATSTREETQYF
CDR3nt: TGTGCCACCAGTACACGGGAAGAGACCCAGTACTTC
d_gene: NA
abundance: NA
j_gene: TRBJ2-5
v_gene: TRBV24-1

CDR3aa: CASSPSGTGHGYTF
CDR3nt: TGTGCCAGCAGCCCGAGTGGGACAGGGCATGGCTACACCTTC
d_gene: TRBD1
abundance: NA
j_gene: TRBJ1-2
v_gene: TRBV7-2